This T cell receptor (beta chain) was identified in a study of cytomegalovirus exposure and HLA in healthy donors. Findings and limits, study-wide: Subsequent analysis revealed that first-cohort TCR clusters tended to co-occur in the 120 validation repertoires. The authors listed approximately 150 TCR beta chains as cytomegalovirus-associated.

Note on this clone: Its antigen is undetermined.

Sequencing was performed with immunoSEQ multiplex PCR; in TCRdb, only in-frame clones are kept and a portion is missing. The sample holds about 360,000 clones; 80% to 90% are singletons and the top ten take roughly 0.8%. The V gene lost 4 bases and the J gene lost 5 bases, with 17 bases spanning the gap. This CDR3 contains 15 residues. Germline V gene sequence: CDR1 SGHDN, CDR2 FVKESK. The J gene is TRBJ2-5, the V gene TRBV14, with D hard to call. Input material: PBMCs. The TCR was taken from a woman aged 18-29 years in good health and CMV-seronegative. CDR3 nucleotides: TGTGCCAGCAGCCGCTCCTTGTCGGGTTGGGAGACCCAGTACTTC. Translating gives CASSRSLSGWETQYF.